Following are 8 T cell receptor beta chains from one sample sequenced in a study of cytomegalovirus exposure and HLA in healthy donors. 13 Jbeta primers and 60 Vbeta primers were used for the PCR. Clones were sequenced by immunoSEQ multiplex PCR, and TCRdb holds only the in-frame ones, with some missing. The table shows approximately 130,000 clones, with roughly 73% occurring only once. Sequenced: PBMCs. These receptors were collected from a male donor in good health and CMV-seronegative.

V and J are TRBV5-6 and TRBJ1-6; 7 bases match TRBD1. V dropped 2 bases and J dropped 7; count of bases not matched to a gene: 9. The germline CDR1 and CDR2 sequences are SGHDT and YYEEEE. The CDR3 totals 16 residues. Here the CDR3 DNA reads TGTGCCAGCAGCTTTCACAGGGGACAGATCAATTCACCCCTCCACTTT. It codes for CASSFHRGQINSPLHF.

The chain joins TRBV21-1 to TRBJ2-6; TRBD1, the table's D call, was not compared with the DNA. TRBV21-1 is described as a pseudogene. The CDR3 consists of 18 residues. CDR3 in DNA: TGTGCCAGCAGCGCGGACAGGCCCCCTAACTCTGGGGCCAACGTCCTGACTTTC. Its translation: CASSADRPPNSGANVLTF.

This clone has more than one count but fewer than ten. This chain uses TRBV7-8 with TRBJ2-5; possible D gene TRBD1, 5 bases. V was cut by 5 bases and J by 2 bases, with 12 bases left in between. The CDR3 sequence is 14 residues long. Germline CDR1 and CDR2: SGHVS and FQNEAQ. As DNA, the CDR3 is TGTGCCAGCAGCCCGACCAGGGTGCAAGAGACCCAGTACTTC. Amino acid sequence: CASSPTRVQETQYF.

This clone appeared once. V and J are TRBV13 and TRBJ2-1, with D tentatively TRBD2 (6 bases). Trimming left V 3 bases short and J 5 bases short, with 14 bases between. Germline V gives CDR1 PRHDT, CDR2 FYEKMQ (reference sequence). The CDR3 runs to 15 residues. The CDR3 reads CASSLMRESNNEQFF. CDR3 in DNA: TGTGCCAGCAGCTTGATGCGGGAATCAAACAATGAGCAGTTCTTC.

This clone was counted a few times. The CDR3 here is CASSWQGDQPQHF. CDR3 sequence (DNA): TGTGCCAGCAGTTGGCAAGGGGATCAGCCCCAGCATTTT. J is TRBJ1-5 and V is TRBV6-5, with D possibly TRBD1 on 5 matching bases. V gave up 4 bases and J gave up 5 bases, with 9 bases separating them. CDR1 and CDR2 (germline): MNHEY, SVGAGI. There are 13 residues in the CDR3.

The V and J genes are TRBV10-3 and TRBJ2-7; 10 positions agree with TRBD1. This CDR3 has 14 residues. Germline trimming cut 4 bases from V and 2 bases from J; bases unmatched to any gene: 2. CDR1 is ENHRY and CDR2 is SYGVKD in the germline V gene. In nucleotides, the CDR3 is TGTGCCATCAGTGCCGGACAGGGGGCCTACGAGCAGTACTTC. Translated: CAISAGQGAYEQYF.

This CDR3 is CASSNGNEQFF. The CDR3 bases are TGTGCCAGCAGCAACGGGAATGAGCAGTTCTTC. The gene calls are TRBV21-1 and TRBJ2-1; TRBD2 is the table's D call, not checked against the DNA. TRBV21-1 is classified as a pseudogene. This CDR3 has 11 residues.

CDR3 bases: TGTGCCAGCAGCTTAAAGGATTGGCCCAGGGATAATTCACCCCTCCACTTT. Protein product: CASSLKDWPRDNSPLHF. J is TRBJ1-6 and V is TRBV7-6, with D possibly TRBD1 on 5 matching bases. Germline V gives CDR1 SGHVS, CDR2 FNYEAQ. V lost 2 bases to trimming and J lost 5 bases, with 16 bases between them. This CDR3 is built from 17 residues.